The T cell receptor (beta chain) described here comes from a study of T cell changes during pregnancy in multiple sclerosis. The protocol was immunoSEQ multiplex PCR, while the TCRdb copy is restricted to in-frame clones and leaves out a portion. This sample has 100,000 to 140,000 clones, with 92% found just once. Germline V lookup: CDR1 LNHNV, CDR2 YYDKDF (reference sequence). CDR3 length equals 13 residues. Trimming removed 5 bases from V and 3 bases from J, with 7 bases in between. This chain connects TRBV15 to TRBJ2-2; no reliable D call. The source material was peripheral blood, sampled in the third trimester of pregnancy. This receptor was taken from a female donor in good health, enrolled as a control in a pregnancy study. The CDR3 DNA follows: TGTGCCACCAGCCCCCGGGACACCGGGGAGCTGTTTTTT. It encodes CATSPRDTGELFF.